This T cell receptor beta chain derives from a study of blood T cell repertoires in COVID-19. Study summary: The samples span acute and convalescent COVID-19 from the United States, Italy and Spain.

The repertoire was sequenced with immunoSEQ multiplex PCR; TCRdb's copy has only in-frame clones and lacks some. The data show about 200,000 clones, roughly 85% seen once. The CDR3 runs to 14 residues. Germline-derived CDR1 and CDR2 are WNHNN and SYGVQD (reference sequence). Trimming took 10 bases from V and 5 from J, leaving 20 bases between them. This clonotype originated in a man aged 60 to 75 with active or convalescent COVID-19. The specimen sequenced was peripheral blood. The chain has TRBV10-1 and TRBJ1-2; TRBD1 might be the D (5 bases). Here the CDR3 reads CANPGVAPGYGYTF. The CDR3 bases are TGCGCCAACCCGGGGGTGGCCCCGGGATATGGCTACACCTTC.